The 10 T cell receptor beta chains in this list originate from one sample, sequenced in a study of blood T cell repertoires in COVID-19. Profiling relied on immunoSEQ multiplex PCR, and the TCRdb table lists in-frame clones only, not all of them. The table shows a few hundred thousand clones, with 80% to 90% occurring only once. Sequencing used PBMCs or T cells enriched from blood (not recorded which). These receptors were obtained from a woman aged 25 to 39 who had recovered from COVID-19.

The chain joins TRBV24-1 to TRBJ1-2; D might be TRBD1 (6 bases). Trimming shortened V by 6 bases and J by 8 bases, and 9 bases separated the two germline ends. This CDR3 region has 11 residues. From germline, CDR1 is KGHDR and CDR2 SFDVKD. The DNA for the CDR3 is TGTGCCACCAGTATGGGGGCCGGCTACACCTTC. Translating it yields CATSMGAGYTF.

The rearrangement joins TRBV29-1 to TRBJ1-1, with TRBD1 matching 7 bases. Germline V CDR1 and CDR2: SQVTM, ANQGSEA. The V segment lost 7 bases and the J segment 4 bases; nucleotides outside the gene matches: 9. This CDR3 is built from 13 residues. CDR3 nucleotides: TGCAGCGGCCAGGGGGTAGGGGGCACTGAAGCTTTCTTT. Protein sequence: CSGQGVGGTEAFF. The complete variable domain, with remaining parts taken from reference TRBV29-1 and TRBJ1-1, reads SAVISQKPSRDICQRGTSLTIQCQVDSQVTMMFWYRQQPGQSLTLIATANQGSEATYESGFVIDKFPISRPNLTFSTLTVSNMSPEDSSIYLCSGQGVGGTEAFFGQGTRLTVV.

V and J are TRBV5-1 and TRBJ1-2; D not resolved. The V gene's germline CDR1 is SGHRS and CDR2 YFSETQ. This CDR3 has 12 amino acids. Trimming took off 0 bases at V and 8 bases at J, with 8 bases between the two ends. The CDR3 coding sequence is TGCGCCAGCAGCTTGGGGGCTCGAGGCTACACCTTC. The encoded protein is CASSLGARGYTF.

The genes are TRBV3-1 (or the pseudogene TRBV3-2) and TRBJ2-7, with 11 bases lining up with TRBD2. CDR3 size: 15 residues. The V gene's germline CDR1 is LGHDT and CDR2 YNNKEL (reference sequence). Trimming cost V 3 bases and J 5 bases; bases outside gene matches: 6. Written as DNA, the CDR3 is TGTGCCAGCAGCCATAGACTAGCGGGAACCGACGAGCAGTACTTC. Protein sequence: CASSHRLAGTDEQYF.

The rearrangement links TRBV5-1 to TRBJ1-2; D uncertain. Germline V gene data show CDR1 as SGHRS and CDR2 as YFSETQ. This CDR3 has 15 residues. V was cut by 0 bases and J by 4 bases, with 13 bases left in between. In DNA, the CDR3 is TGCGCCAGCAGCTTGGCCGGCAGGACTCCCTATGGCTACACCTTC. Protein: CASSLAGRTPYGYTF.

The chain recombines TRBV7-3 with TRBJ1-1; TRBD1 aligns across 7 bases. The CDR3 extends over 14 amino acids. J gave up 0 bases and V 2 bases, and 0 bases lay outside the gene matches. Germline V lookup: CDR1 SGHTA, CDR2 FQGTGA. CDR3 nucleotides: TGTGCCAGCAGCTTACAGGGGGTGAACACTGAAGCTTTCTTT. Translation: CASSLQGVNTEAFF.

V gene TRBV19 combines with J gene TRBJ2-3; TRBD1 matches at 10 bases. The CDR3 runs to 16 residues. The V gene end was trimmed by 6 bases and the J gene end by 2 bases; junction bases not matched to a gene: 8. Germline lookup yields CDR1 LNHDA and CDR2 SQIVND (reference sequence). The CDR3 protein is CASRVTGTGATDTQYF. In nucleotides, the CDR3 is TGTGCCAGTAGAGTTACCGGGACAGGGGCCACAGATACGCAGTATTTT.

This chain uses TRBV7-2 with TRBJ2-3; D possibly corresponds to TRBD2 (7 bases). The CDR3 extends over 13 amino acids. Between the trimmed V and J ends, which lost 3 bases and 11 bases, there was a span of 15 bases. Germline values: CDR1 SGHTA, CDR2 FQGNSA. This CDR3 reads CASSFEGGARQYF. CDR3 DNA: TGTGCCAGCAGCTTCGAAGGGGGGGCCAGGCAGTATTTT.

The chain links TRBV27 to TRBJ2-5; 11 bases align to TRBD1. V trimming: 7 bases; J trimming: 4 bases; junction bases outside the gene matches: 8. Germline loops: CDR1 MNHEY, CDR2 SMNVEV (reference sequence). The CDR3 totals 15 residues. The CDR3 is CASIPTGTGGETQYF. The CDR3 coding sequence is TGTGCCAGCATTCCTACCGGGACAGGGGGAGAGACCCAGTACTTC.

The chain couples TRBV14 to TRBJ1-4, with no clear D. The CDR3 consists of 16 residues. Germline V gene lookup returns CDR1 SGHDN and CDR2 FVKESK. V lost 2 bases and J 0 bases, leaving 10 bases between the germline ends. In DNA, the CDR3 is TGTGCCAGCAGCCAACGGAACAGTGCAACTAATGAAAAACTGTTTTTT. This encodes CASSQRNSATNEKLFF.